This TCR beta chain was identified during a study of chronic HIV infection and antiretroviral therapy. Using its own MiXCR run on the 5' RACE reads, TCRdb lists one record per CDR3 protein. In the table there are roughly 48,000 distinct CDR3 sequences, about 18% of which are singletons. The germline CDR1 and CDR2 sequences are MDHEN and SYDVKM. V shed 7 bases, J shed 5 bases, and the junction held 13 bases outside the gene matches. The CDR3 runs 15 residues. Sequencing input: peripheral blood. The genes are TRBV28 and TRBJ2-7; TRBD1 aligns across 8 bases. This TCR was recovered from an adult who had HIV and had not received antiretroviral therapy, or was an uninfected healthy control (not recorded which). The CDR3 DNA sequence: TGTGCCAGCACTACCCGGTGGGGCAGGGGGCACGAGCAGTACTTC. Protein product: CASTTRWGRGHEQYF.